This T cell receptor (beta chain) was observed in a study of regulatory T cells in long-lasting Graves disease. Study-wide findings and caveats: When disease was persistent, TRBV28, TRBJ1-2 and TRBJ2-5 were the favored segments.

CDR1 and CDR2 from the germline V gene are SNHLY and FYNNEI. The CDR3 contains 16 residues. Trimming stripped 4 bases from V and 6 bases from J, with 19 bases between. As to this clonotype: The target antigen is unknown.

CDR3 regions were amplified by Arm-PCR using iRepertoire HTBI primers to build TCR beta libraries. TCRdb itself ran the multiplex PCR reads through MiXCR, one entry per CDR3 protein. The data show approximately 540,000 distinct CDR3 sequences, with about 11% seen just once and roughly 8.9% held by the top ten. Sample time point: newly diagnosed GD, antithyroid drugs for less than 3 months. Extracted PBMC RNA gave rise to the TCR library. These data also formed part of another study, on T cells in Graves' hyperthyroidism and ophthalmopathy. This second study notes: Appearing also in blood were most of the thyroid clonotypes expanded above 0.001.

This TCR was recovered from a young woman with Graves disease. V usage is TRBV2 and J usage is TRBJ2-1; tentative D call: TRBD1 (8 bases). Sequences were derived from peripheral blood mononuclear cells (PBMCs), sampled at new diagnosis, from a patient treated with antithyroid drugs. CDR3 sequence: CASSGLGQGGGNEQFF. The CDR3 DNA is TGTGCCAGCAGTGGATTAGGACAGGGCGGGGGCAATGAGCAGTTCTTC.